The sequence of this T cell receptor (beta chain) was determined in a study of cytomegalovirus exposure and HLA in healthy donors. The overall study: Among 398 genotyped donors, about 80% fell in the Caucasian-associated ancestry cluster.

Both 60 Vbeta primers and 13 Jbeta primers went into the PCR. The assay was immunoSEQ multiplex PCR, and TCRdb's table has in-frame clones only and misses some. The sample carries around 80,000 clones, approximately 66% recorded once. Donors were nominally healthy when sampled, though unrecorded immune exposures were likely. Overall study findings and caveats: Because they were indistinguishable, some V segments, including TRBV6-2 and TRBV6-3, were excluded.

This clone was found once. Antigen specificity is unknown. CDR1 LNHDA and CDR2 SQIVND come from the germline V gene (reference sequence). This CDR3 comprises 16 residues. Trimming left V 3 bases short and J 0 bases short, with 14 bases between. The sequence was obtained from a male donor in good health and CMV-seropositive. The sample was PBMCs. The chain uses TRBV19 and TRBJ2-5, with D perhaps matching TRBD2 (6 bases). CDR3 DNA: TGTGCCAGTAGTATGATAAGCGGGTTGTACCAAGAGACCCAGTACTTC. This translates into CASSMISGLYQETQYF.